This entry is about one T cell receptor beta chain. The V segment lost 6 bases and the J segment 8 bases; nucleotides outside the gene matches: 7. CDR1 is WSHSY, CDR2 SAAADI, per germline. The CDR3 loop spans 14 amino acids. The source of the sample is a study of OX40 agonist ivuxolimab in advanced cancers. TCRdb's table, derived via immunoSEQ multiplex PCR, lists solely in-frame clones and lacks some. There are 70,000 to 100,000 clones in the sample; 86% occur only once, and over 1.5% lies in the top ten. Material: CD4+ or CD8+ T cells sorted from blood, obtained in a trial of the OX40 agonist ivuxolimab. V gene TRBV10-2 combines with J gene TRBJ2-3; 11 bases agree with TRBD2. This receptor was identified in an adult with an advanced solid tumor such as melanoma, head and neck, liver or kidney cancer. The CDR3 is CASRLAGGPRTQYF. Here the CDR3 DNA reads TGCGCCAGCAGATTAGCGGGAGGGCCACGTACGCAGTATTTT.